The 25 T cell receptor beta chains given below trace back to one sample, sequenced in a study of T cell changes during pregnancy in multiple sclerosis. TCRdb's table, derived via immunoSEQ multiplex PCR, lists solely in-frame clones and lacks some. The sample has approximately 60,000 clones; roughly 93% are singletons. Sequencing was performed on peripheral blood, taken in the second trimester of pregnancy. These receptors were collected from a female donor with multiple sclerosis, enrolled in a pregnancy study.

This clone was found once. The rearrangement links TRBV5-4 to TRBJ2-1; 8 nucleotides match TRBD2. The V gene's germline CDR1 is SGHNT and CDR2 YYREEE (reference sequence). The CDR3 sequence is 16 residues long. Unmatched junction bases numbered 14, after V lost 5 bases and J lost 7 bases. The CDR3 here is CASSFTGGGLGNEQFF. The CDR3 coding sequence is TGTGCCAGCAGTTTTACCGGGGGGGGCTTAGGGAATGAGCAGTTCTTC.

J is TRBJ1-3 and V is TRBV11-2, with D unresolved. Trimming left V 1 base short and J 14 bases short, with 9 bases between. The CDR3 totals 11 residues. Germline assignment: CDR1 SGHAT and CDR2 FQNNGV. CDR3: CASSLGSRVYF. DNA for the CDR3: TGTGCCAGCAGCTTAGGATCGAGGGTATATTTT.

The genes are TRBV2 and TRBJ2-1; TRBD2 is a possible D gene (6 bases). This CDR3 is built from 15 residues. Trimming removed 8 bases from V and 4 bases from J, with 18 bases in between. CDR1 and CDR2 (germline): SNHLY, FYNNEI. The CDR3 loop reads CASVRLGGPYNEQFF. Written as DNA, the CDR3 is TGTGCCAGCGTCCGCCTGGGGGGTCCTTACAATGAGCAGTTCTTC.

The chain is built from TRBV4-3 and TRBJ2-7; 8 bases align to TRBD1. Germline V CDR1 and CDR2: LGHNA, YSLEER. The CDR3 runs 15 residues. V dropped 1 base and J dropped 2; count of bases not matched to a gene: 4. CDR3 sequence reads: CASSQAGGHPYEQYF. DNA of the CDR3: TGCGCCAGCAGCCAAGCAGGGGGCCATCCCTACGAGCAGTACTTC.

The chain uses TRBV2 and TRBJ1-5; 7 bases line up with TRBD1. CDR3 size: 14 residues. V shed 4 bases, J shed 7 bases, and the junction held 7 bases outside the gene matches. Germline loops: CDR1 SNHLY, CDR2 FYNNEI. The CDR3 DNA reads as TGTGCCAGCAGTGGGGACAGCGGCGAACAGCCCCAGCATTTT. It specifies CASSGDSGEQPQHF.

The V and J genes are TRBV27 and TRBJ1-5; 8 nucleotides agree with TRBD1. There are 14 residues in the CDR3. CDR1 MNHEY and CDR2 SMNVEV come from the germline V gene (reference sequence). Trimming removed 6 bases from V and 4 bases from J; junction bases left unmatched: 5. CDR3 coding DNA: TGTGCCAGCAGCTATACAGGGGGGAATCAGCCCCAGCATTTT. Translating it yields CASSYTGGNQPQHF.

The rearrangement links TRBV5-1 to TRBJ2-1; perhaps TRBD2 as D (6 bases). The CDR3 runs to 16 residues. V lost 4 bases and J 10 bases, leaving 24 bases between the germline ends. CDR1 and CDR2 (germline): SGHRS, YFSETQ. The CDR3 DNA sequence: TGCGCCAGCAGCCCCGTCAGCGGGTCCTTAGGAAGGGAGCAGTTCTTC. This encodes CASSPVSGSLGREQFF.

This clone was observed a single time. DNA of the CDR3: TGTGCCAGCAGCCACGCGGGGGGGGACAGGGGTTATGGGCAGTACTTC. Amino acids: CASSHAGGDRGYGQYF. The chain employs TRBV4-2 and TRBJ2-7; possible D gene TRBD1, 10 bases. Germline V gene sequence: CDR1 LGHNA, CDR2 YNFKEQ. This CDR3 has 16 residues. V was clipped by 3 bases and J by 9 bases, with 24 bases between them.

V is TRBV5-8 and J is TRBJ1-6, with 8 bases that match TRBD1. CDR3 length: 13 residues. CDR1 is SGHTS, CDR2 YDEGEE, per germline. With 4 bases clipped from V and 10 bases from J, the junction kept 4 bases outside the gene matches. The CDR3 is CASSLDRESPLHF. The CDR3 coding sequence is TGTGCCAGCAGCCTGGACAGGGAATCACCCCTCCACTTT.

This sequence joins TRBV4-1 and TRBJ1-4; the D is unclear. V was cut by 4 bases and J by 8 bases, with 11 bases left in between. The CDR3 sequence is 13 residues long. Germline CDR1 and CDR2: MGHRA and YSYEKL. This CDR3 is CASSRQVWEKLFF. CDR3 nucleotides: TGCGCCAGCAGCCGTCAGGTTTGGGAAAAACTGTTTTTT.

The V call is TRBV7-2, the J call TRBJ2-1; 10 bases are shared with TRBD2. Germline CDR1 and CDR2: SGHTA and FQGNSA. V lost 5 bases and J lost 7; bases outside the gene matches: 11. The CDR3 is made up of 16 amino acids. CDR3 protein: CASSRAPSGGANEQFF. The CDR3 coding sequence is TGTGCCAGCAGCCGGGCGCCCAGCGGGGGGGCTAATGAGCAGTTCTTC.

The V and J genes are TRBV7-8 and TRBJ2-1; 9 bases match TRBD2. The junction had 5 bases not matched to a gene; V was cut back by 5 bases and J by 3 bases. This CDR3 has 15 amino acids. Germline CDR1 and CDR2: SGHVS and FQNEAQ. The CDR3 DNA reads as TGTGCCAGCAGCCGGGCAGCGGGGGGCTACAATGAGCAGTTCTTC. The encoded protein is CASSRAAGGYNEQFF.

The CDR3 loop is CAARGSGNTIYF. Written as DNA, the CDR3 is TGTGCCGCCAGAGGCTCTGGAAACACCATATATTTT. This chain uses TRBV19 with TRBJ1-3; D gene uncertain. The CDR3 sequence is 12 residues long. Germline V gene sequence: CDR1 LNHDA, CDR2 SQIVND (reference sequence). The V gene lost 11 bases and the J gene lost 0 bases, with 8 bases spanning the gap. Full variable domain (rest looked up from reference TRBV19 and TRBJ1-3): DGGITQSPKYLFRKEGQNVTLSCEQNLNHDAMYWYRQDPGQGLRLIYYSQIVNDFQKGDIAEGYSVSREKKESFPLTVTSAQKNPTAFYLCAARGSGNTIYFGEGSWLTVV.

A single count supports this clone. J is TRBJ1-1 and V is TRBV5-6; D call uncertain. V shed 1 base and J shed 6 bases, with 10 bases lying between them. The CDR3 has 13 amino acids. In germline, CDR1 is SGHDT, CDR2 YYEEEE. This CDR3 is CASSLPAGPEAFF. The CDR3 DNA sequence: TGTGCCAGCAGCTTGCCGGCGGGCCCTGAAGCTTTCTTT.

This chain links TRBV2 with TRBJ2-7; 7 bases fit TRBD2. The V gene end was trimmed by 6 bases and the J gene end by 6 bases; junction bases not matched to a gene: 5. CDR1 and CDR2 (germline): SNHLY, FYNNEI. The CDR3 spans 12 residues. The CDR3 loop is CASSGGWAEQYF. The CDR3, as DNA: TGTGCCAGCAGCGGGGGGTGGGCCGAGCAGTACTTC.

In regard to this clone: Distinct nucleotide sequences in the sample also encode this CDR3. V gene TRBV4-3 combines with J gene TRBJ2-2, with 8 bases lining up with TRBD1. Germline V gene lookup returns CDR1 LGHNA and CDR2 YSLEER. The CDR3 extends over 16 amino acids. The trim removed 8 bases at V and 7 bases at J, leaving 15 bases unmatched. The CDR3 DNA reads TGCGCCAGCTCCAACCTGCCAGGGGGCGGTAGCGGGGAGCTGTTTTTT. Its translation is CASSNLPGGGSGELFF.

J is TRBJ1-1 and V is TRBV6-5, with a weak D call TRBD1 (6 bases). Germline values: CDR1 MNHEY, CDR2 SVGAGI. The CDR3 sequence is 15 residues long. V lost 6 bases and J 5 bases, leaving 19 bases between the germline ends. CDR3 DNA sequence: TGTGCCAGCAGCCGATGGGGGGGCGGGAAAACTGAAGCTTTCTTT. This encodes CASSRWGGGKTEAFF.

V usage is TRBV13 and J usage is TRBJ2-5; 7 positions agree with TRBD2. Germline CDR1 and CDR2: PRHDT and FYEKMQ (reference sequence). This CDR3 spans 13 amino acids. V was pared by 0 bases and J by 5 bases, with 0 bases of the junction left unmatched. The CDR3 reads CASSLGGRETQYF. The DNA of the CDR3 is TGTGCCAGCAGCTTAGGCGGGAGGGAGACCCAGTACTTC.

This chain uses TRBV6-1 with TRBJ2-1, with 8 positions matching TRBD1. Germline values: CDR1 MNHNS, CDR2 SASEGT. V gave up 2 bases and J gave up 3 bases; unmatched junction bases: 18. The CDR3 sequence is 20 residues long. The CDR3 DNA follows: TGTGCCAGCAGTGAAAGGAAGGGACAGGCACGAAGAGGAATCTACAATGAGCAGTTCTTC. Its protein product is CASSERKGQARRGIYNEQFF.

This clone has a single count. The J gene is TRBJ2-7, the V gene TRBV19; 8 nucleotides match TRBD1. CDR1 LNHDA and CDR2 SQIVND come from the germline V gene (reference sequence). The V gene end was trimmed by 3 bases and the J gene end by 2 bases; junction bases not matched to a gene: 3. This CDR3 comprises 14 residues. The CDR3 loop is CASSIRGLTYEQYF. CDR3 DNA: TGTGCCAGTAGTATCAGGGGGCTAACCTACGAGCAGTACTTC.

The chain links TRBV7-9 to TRBJ2-7; 7 bases match TRBD2. Per germline, CDR1 SEHNR and CDR2 FQNEAQ (reference sequence). The J segment lost 5 bases and the V segment lost 5 bases, leaving 6 bases of the junction unmatched. This CDR3 comprises 13 residues. The CDR3 region has the DNA TGTGCCAGCAGCCCGACGGGGGGTCACGAGCAGTACTTC. It codes for CASSPTGGHEQYF.

The V gene is TRBV27, the J gene TRBJ2-1, with TRBD1 identical over 7 bases. Germline CDR1 is MNHEY and CDR2 is SMNVEV (reference sequence). With V trimmed by 6 bases and J by 4 bases, 9 bases remained unmatched. CDR3 length: 15 residues. CDR3 sequence reads: CASSPVLGQYNEQFF. DNA of the CDR3: TGTGCCAGCAGCCCCGTCCTGGGACAGTACAATGAGCAGTTCTTC.

J is TRBJ1-2 and V is TRBV28, with D perhaps matching TRBD1 (6 bases). V was pared by 6 bases and J by 5 bases, with 16 bases between. The CDR3 is 14 amino acids. CDR1 and CDR2 (germline): MDHEN, SYDVKM. Here the CDR3 reads CASRGGGEGYGYTF. CDR3 nucleotides: TGTGCCAGCAGGGGGGGCGGGGAGGGGTATGGCTACACCTTC.

This CDR3 is CASRTGGHSPLHF. For the CDR3, the DNA is TGTGCCAGCAGGACAGGGGGCCATTCACCCCTCCACTTT. This chain connects TRBV2 to TRBJ1-6; 10 bases fit TRBD1. The CDR3 runs to 13 residues. Germline V lookup: CDR1 SNHLY, CDR2 FYNNEI. V shed 6 bases, J shed 8 bases, and the junction held 1 base outside the gene matches.

The CDR3 coding sequence is TGTGCCAGCAGAATCGGTGGACAGGGTGGGTCCTACGAGCAGTACTTC. This encodes CASRIGGQGGSYEQYF. The chain carries TRBV6-6 and TRBJ2-7, with 8 bases lining up with TRBD1. Trimming removed 6 bases from V and 1 base from J; junction bases left unmatched: 11. The CDR3 is 16 amino acids. Per germline, CDR1 MNHNY and CDR2 SVGAGI (reference sequence).